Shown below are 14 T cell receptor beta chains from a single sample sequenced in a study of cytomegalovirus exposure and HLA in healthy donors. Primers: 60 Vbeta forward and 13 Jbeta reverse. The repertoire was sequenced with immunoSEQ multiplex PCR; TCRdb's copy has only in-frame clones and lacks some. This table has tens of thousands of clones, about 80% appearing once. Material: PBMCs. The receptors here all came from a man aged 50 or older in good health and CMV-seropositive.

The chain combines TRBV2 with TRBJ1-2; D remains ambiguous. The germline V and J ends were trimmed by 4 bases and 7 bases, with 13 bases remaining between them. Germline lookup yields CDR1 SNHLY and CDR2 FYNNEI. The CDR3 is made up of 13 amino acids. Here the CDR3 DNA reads TGTGCCAGCAGTGTGGTAGGAGTTCGTGGCTACACCTTC. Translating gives CASSVVGVRGYTF.

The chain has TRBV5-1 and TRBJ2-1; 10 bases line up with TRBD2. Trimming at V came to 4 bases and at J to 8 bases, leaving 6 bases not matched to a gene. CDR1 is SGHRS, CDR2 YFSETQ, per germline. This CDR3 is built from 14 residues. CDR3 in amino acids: CASSPSGRADEQFF. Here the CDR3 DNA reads TGCGCCAGCAGCCCCAGCGGGAGGGCCGATGAGCAGTTCTTC.

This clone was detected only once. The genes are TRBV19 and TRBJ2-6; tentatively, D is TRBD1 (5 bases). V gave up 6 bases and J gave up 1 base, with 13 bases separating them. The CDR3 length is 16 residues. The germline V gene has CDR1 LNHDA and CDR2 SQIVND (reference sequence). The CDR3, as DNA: TGTGCCAGTAGATTGGTAGGGGTATCTGGGGCCAACGTCCTGACTTTC. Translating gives CASRLVGVSGANVLTF.

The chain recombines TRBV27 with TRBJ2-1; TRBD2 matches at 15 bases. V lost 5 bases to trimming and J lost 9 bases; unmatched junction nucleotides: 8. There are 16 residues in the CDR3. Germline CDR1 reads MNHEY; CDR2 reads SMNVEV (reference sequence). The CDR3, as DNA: TGTGCCAGCAGTCTTATGATGGGACTAGCGGGGGGTGAGCAGTTCTTC. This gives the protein CASSLMMGLAGGEQFF.

DNA for the CDR3: TGTGCCACCAGCAGAGTGGGACAGGGAGATTATGGCTACACCTTC. Its translation is CATSRVGQGDYGYTF. This sequence joins TRBV15 and TRBJ1-2, with 9 nucleotides matching TRBD1. The CDR3 runs 15 residues. The J segment lost 5 bases and the V segment lost 1 base, leaving 5 bases of the junction unmatched. Germline V gene data show CDR1 as LNHNV and CDR2 as YYDKDF (reference sequence).

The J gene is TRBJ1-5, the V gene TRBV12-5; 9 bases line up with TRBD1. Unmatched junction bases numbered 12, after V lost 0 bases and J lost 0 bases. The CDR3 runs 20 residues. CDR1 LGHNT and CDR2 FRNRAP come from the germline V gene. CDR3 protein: CASGLVLRTGVTNSNQPQHF. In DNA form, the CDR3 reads TGTGCTAGTGGTTTGGTACTTAGGACAGGGGTGACGAATAGCAATCAGCCCCAGCATTTT. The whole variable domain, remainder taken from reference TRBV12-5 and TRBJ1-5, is DARVTQTPRHKVTEMGQEVTMRCQPILGHNTVFWYRQTMMQGLELLAYFRNRAPLDDSGMPKDRFSAEMPDATLATLKIQPSEPRDSAVYFCASGLVLRTGVTNSNQPQHFGDGTRLSIL.

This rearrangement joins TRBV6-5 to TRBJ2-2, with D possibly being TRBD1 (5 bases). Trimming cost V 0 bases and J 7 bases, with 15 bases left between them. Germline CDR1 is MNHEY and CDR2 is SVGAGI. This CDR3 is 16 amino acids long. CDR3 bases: TGTGCCAGCAGTTACTCGACTCAGGACACGGACGGGGAGCTGTTTTTT. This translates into CASSYSTQDTDGELFF.

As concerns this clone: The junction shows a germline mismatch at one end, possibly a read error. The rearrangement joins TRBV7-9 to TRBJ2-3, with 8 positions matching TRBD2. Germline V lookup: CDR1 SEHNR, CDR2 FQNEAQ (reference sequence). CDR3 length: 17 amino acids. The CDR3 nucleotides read TGTTCCAGCAGAGATCTTGACCGGGCGGGAGGAACAGATACGCAGTATTTT. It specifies CSSRDLDRAGGTDTQYF.

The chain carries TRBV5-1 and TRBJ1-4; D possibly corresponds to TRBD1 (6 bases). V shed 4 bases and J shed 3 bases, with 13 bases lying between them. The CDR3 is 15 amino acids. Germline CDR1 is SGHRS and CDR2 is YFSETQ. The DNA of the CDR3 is TGCGCCAGCAGCGAACAGGGTCAATCTAATGAAAAACTGTTTTTT. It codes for CASSEQGQSNEKLFF.

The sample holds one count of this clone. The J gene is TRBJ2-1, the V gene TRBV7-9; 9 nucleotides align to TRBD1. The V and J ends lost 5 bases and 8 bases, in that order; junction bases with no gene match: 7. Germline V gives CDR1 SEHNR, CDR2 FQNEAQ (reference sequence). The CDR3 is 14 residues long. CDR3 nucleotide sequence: TGTGCCAGCAGCCCCCGGGACAGGGTCGATGAGCAGTTCTTC. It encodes CASSPRDRVDEQFF.

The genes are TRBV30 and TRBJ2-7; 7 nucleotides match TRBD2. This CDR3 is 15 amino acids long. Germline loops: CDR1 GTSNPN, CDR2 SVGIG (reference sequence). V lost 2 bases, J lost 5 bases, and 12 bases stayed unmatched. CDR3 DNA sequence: TGTGCCTGGAGTATGCGGGGGAACGGCAAGGACGAGCAGTACTTC. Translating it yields CAWSMRGNGKDEQYF.

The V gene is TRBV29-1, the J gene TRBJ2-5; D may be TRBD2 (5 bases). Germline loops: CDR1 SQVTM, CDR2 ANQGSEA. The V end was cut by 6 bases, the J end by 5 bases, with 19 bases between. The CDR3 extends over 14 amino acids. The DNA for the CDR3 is TGCAGCGTCCGGGATCCGGGCGTGCAGGAGACCCAGTACTTC. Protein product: CSVRDPGVQETQYF. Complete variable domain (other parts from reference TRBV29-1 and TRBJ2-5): SAVISQKPSRDICQRGTSLTIQCQVDSQVTMMFWYRQQPGQSLTLIATANQGSEATYESGFVIDKFPISRPNLTFSTLTVSNMSPEDSSIYLCSVRDPGVQETQYFGPGTRLLVL.

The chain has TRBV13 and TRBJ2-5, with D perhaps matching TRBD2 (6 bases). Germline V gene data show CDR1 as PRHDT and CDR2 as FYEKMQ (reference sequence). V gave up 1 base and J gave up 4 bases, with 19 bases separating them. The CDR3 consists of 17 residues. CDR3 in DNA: TGTGCCAGCAGCTTAGAGTCTTCCAGGGAGGTCGGAGAGACCCAGTACTTC. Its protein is CASSLESSREVGETQYF.

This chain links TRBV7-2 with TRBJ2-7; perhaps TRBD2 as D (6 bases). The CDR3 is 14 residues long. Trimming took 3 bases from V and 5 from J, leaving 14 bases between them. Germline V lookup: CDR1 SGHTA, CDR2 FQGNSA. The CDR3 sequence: CASSLEGRVHEQYF. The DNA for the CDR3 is TGTGCCAGCAGCTTGGAGGGCCGGGTACACGAGCAGTACTTC. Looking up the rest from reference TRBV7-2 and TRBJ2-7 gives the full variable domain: GAGVSQSPSNKVTEKGKDVELRCDPISGHTALYWYRQSLGQGLEFLIYFQGNSAPDKSGLPSDRFSAERTGGSVSTLTIQRTQQEDSAVYLCASSLEGRVHEQYFGPGTRLTVT.